Shown below are 15 T cell receptor beta chains from a single sample sequenced in a study of T cell repertoires in cytomegalovirus infection. TCRdb re-derived calls from the reads in MiXCR, one entry per CDR3 protein. Of 100,000 to 150,000 distinct CDR3 sequences listed, 25% to 35% were seen once; the top ten hold roughly three fifths. The antigens of these receptors remain unknown. The sequences come from CD8+ T cells from cultured PBMCs, collected from culture after CMV antigen stimulation. The receptors come from a human donor in good health (CMV status not recorded). Some clones in this sample may be carry-over from other donors' samples.

This clonotype was observed a few times. The V gene is TRBV7-9, the J gene TRBJ1-5; no clear D. The ends were cut back, 5 bases at V and 0 bases at J, with 14 bases in the middle. The CDR3 covers 16 residues. Germline loops: CDR1 SEHNR, CDR2 FQNEAQ (reference sequence). The DNA for the CDR3 is TGTGCCAGCAGCCATGCGGCAGACTATAGCAATCAGCCCCAGCATTTT. Translated, it gives CASSHAADYSNQPQHF.

The chain has TRBV27 and TRBJ1-1; D is undetermined. Germline CDR1 MNHEY, CDR2 SMNVEV (reference sequence). V was pared by 6 bases and J by 0 bases, with 8 bases between. The CDR3 contains 13 residues. The CDR3 loop is CASREQLNTEAFF. The CDR3 nucleotides are TGTGCCAGCAGGGAGCAGCTGAACACTGAAGCTTTCTTT.

The chain links TRBV6-8 to TRBJ2-7; 9 bases match TRBD1. The CDR3 totals 15 residues. The germline V gene has CDR1 MNHGY and CDR2 SAAAGT. Germline trimming cut 5 bases from V and 4 bases from J; bases unmatched to any gene: 9. The CDR3 DNA reads TGTGCCAGCAGTCCGGACAGGGGAACTTTGTACGAGCAGTACTTC. Its protein is CASSPDRGTLYEQYF.

On this clonotype: One junction end disagrees with the germline gene, perhaps due to a read error. The rearrangement joins TRBV4-1 to TRBJ2-7; tentatively, D is TRBD1 (6 bases). The CDR3 has 15 amino acids. Germline lookup yields CDR1 MGHRA and CDR2 YSYEKL. The CDR3 region has the DNA TGCGTCAGCAGCCAAGAAAGGGCAGGGGCCTACGAGCAGTACTTC. Translated, it gives CVSSQERAGAYEQYF.

The CDR3 loop reads CASSDTPQATPYGYTF. CDR3 nucleotide sequence: TGTGCCAGCAGTGACACTCCACAGGCTACCCCTTATGGCTACACCTTC. The V and J genes are TRBV6-4 and TRBJ1-2; tentative D call: TRBD1 (5 bases). Trimming pared 2 bases from V and 5 bases from J, leaving 18 bases between. Germline CDR1 MRHNA, CDR2 SNTAGT. CDR3 length equals 16 residues.

In this sample, this clonotype turned up many times. The J gene is TRBJ2-1, the V gene TRBV5-1, with TRBD2 identical over 12 bases. This CDR3 spans 20 amino acids. Trimming removed 4 bases from V and 6 bases from J; junction bases left unmatched: 20. The V gene's germline CDR1 is SGHRS and CDR2 YFSETQ. CDR3 residues: CASSPYGILAGGQVINEQFF. The DNA of the CDR3 is TGCGCCAGCAGCCCCTACGGGATTCTAGCGGGGGGGCAAGTAATCAATGAGCAGTTCTTC.

The rearrangement joins TRBV29-1 to TRBJ1-2; maybe TRBD1 (5 bases). This CDR3 spans 13 amino acids. The ends were cut back, 4 bases at V and 5 bases at J, with 14 bases in the middle. Germline loops: CDR1 SQVTM, CDR2 ANQGSEA. CDR3 bases: TGCAGCGTTGGTTGGTCAGGGCGGTATGGCTACACCTTC. As protein: CSVGWSGRYGYTF.

The J gene is TRBJ2-1, the V gene TRBV7-2, with D possibly matching TRBD1 (5 bases). V was shortened by 3 bases and J by 4 bases, with 10 bases between the two germline ends. The length of the CDR3 is 14 residues. Germline V gene sequence: CDR1 SGHTA, CDR2 FQGNSA. The CDR3: CASSLMDNYNEQFF. The CDR3 bases are TGTGCCAGCAGCTTGATGGACAATTACAATGAGCAGTTCTTC.

V gene TRBV20-1 combines with J gene TRBJ2-2; D remains unclear. Germline V lookup: CDR1 DFQATT, CDR2 SNEGSKA (reference sequence). V lost 6 bases, J lost 4 bases, and 12 bases lay in between. This CDR3 has 13 amino acids. The CDR3 DNA is TGCAGTGCCAATTACTACCTCACCGGGGAGCTGTTTTTT. This encodes CSANYYLTGELFF.

The chain employs TRBV6-2 or TRBV6-3 and TRBJ2-2; a weak D match, TRBD2 (5 bases). V lost 1 base to trimming and J lost 3 bases, with 9 bases between them. This CDR3 contains 15 residues. Germline CDR1 is MNHEY and CDR2 is SVGEGT. The CDR3 loop is CASSYWTSDTGELFF. CDR3 nucleotide sequence: TGTGCCAGCAGTTACTGGACTTCAGACACCGGGGAGCTGTTTTTT.

This rearrangement joins TRBV4-1 to TRBJ2-3; D possibly corresponds to TRBD2 (7 bases). CDR3 length: 17 residues. Trimming left V 3 bases short and J 3 bases short, with 19 bases between. From germline, CDR1 is MGHRA and CDR2 YSYEKL. The CDR3 spells CASSHPLQGGGTDTQYF. The CDR3, as DNA: TGCGCCAGCAGCCACCCGCTACAGGGAGGGGGAACAGATACGCAGTATTTT.

J is TRBJ2-3 and V is TRBV6-1; 8 nucleotides align to TRBD2. The J segment lost 9 bases and the V segment lost 3 bases, leaving 11 bases of the junction unmatched. The length of the CDR3 is 15 residues. Per germline, CDR1 MNHNS and CDR2 SASEGT. The CDR3 is CASSELGRGADTQYF. The CDR3 nucleotides are TGTGCCAGCAGTGAGTTGGGGCGGGGGGCCGACACGCAGTATTTT.

The chain joins TRBV25-1 to TRBJ2-3; D remains ambiguous. Trimming took 4 bases from V and 8 from J, leaving 10 bases between them. This CDR3 is built from 12 residues. Germline V CDR1 and CDR2: MGHDK, SYGVNS. CDR3 sequence (DNA): TGTGCCAGCAGTGGGGAACGAGGTACGCAGTATTTT. Amino acid sequence: CASSGERGTQYF.

In its sample, this clonotype was seen many times. This chain connects TRBV7-2 to TRBJ1-2; D unclear. The CDR3 runs 18 residues. The ends were cut back, 0 bases at V and 2 bases at J, with 19 bases in the middle. CDR1 SGHTA and CDR2 FQGNSA come from the germline V gene. This chain's CDR3 is CASSLAGELLNPNYGYTF. The CDR3 DNA reads TGTGCCAGCAGCTTAGCCGGGGAGCTACTGAACCCCAACTATGGCTACACCTTC.

This clonotype was found a few times. The V call is TRBV4-1, the J call TRBJ2-7, with 8 bases aligning to TRBD1. The V segment lost 0 bases and the J segment 3 bases; nucleotides outside the gene matches: 4. There are 15 residues in the CDR3. Per the germline V gene, CDR1 is MGHRA and CDR2 is YSYEKL. The chain's CDR3 is CASSQEPQGVYEQYF. DNA for the CDR3: TGCGCCAGCAGCCAAGAGCCACAGGGGGTCTACGAGCAGTACTTC.